This entry lists 10 T cell receptor beta chains sequenced from one sample in a study of identical twins. In TCRdb, the 5' RACE reads were re-called with MiXCR into one record per CDR3 protein. The data contain fewer than 250,000 distinct CDR3 sequences, around 8.1% of them singletons. This sample was shared with a second study, whose subject was yellow fever vaccine responses in identical twins.

Specimen: memory (CD45RO+) T cells sorted from blood. The receptors stem from a young woman in good health.

There are many counts of this clonotype. The CDR3 sequence is CASSAGRGSYNEQFF. CDR3 sequence (DNA): TGCGCCAGCAGTGCTGGGCGGGGGTCCTACAATGAGCAGTTCTTC. The chain recombines TRBV10-2 with TRBJ2-1; TRBD2 matches at 7 bases. The CDR3 runs to 15 residues. The V and J ends lost 4 bases and 1 base, in that order; junction bases with no gene match: 4. Germline CDR1 and CDR2: WSHSY and SAAADI.

The chain couples TRBV7-6 to TRBJ2-1; 8 nucleotides align to TRBD2. The end of the DNA fits TRBJ2-7 better, so the J call may be wrong. This CDR3 has 14 residues. Germline V CDR1 and CDR2: SGHVS, FNYEAQ. Here the CDR3 DNA reads TGTGCCAGCAGCAACGGACCAGCGGGAGTTGAGCAGTACTTC. It is translated as CASSNGPAGVEQYF.

This clonotype showed up just a few times. The J gene is TRBJ2-1, the V gene TRBV7-9; perhaps TRBD2 as D (7 bases). The V and J ends lost 0 bases and 7 bases respectively, with 10 bases between them. The CDR3 runs 14 residues. Germline assignment: CDR1 SEHNR and CDR2 FQNEAQ (reference sequence). As DNA, the CDR3 is TGTGCCAGCAGCTTAGCGGGGGGGCGGAATGAGCAGTTCTTC. Its translation: CASSLAGGRNEQFF.

This clonotype was observed at least ten times. The chain combines TRBV10-3 with TRBJ2-2, with 9 bases that match TRBD2. V lost 3 bases to trimming and J lost 3 bases; unmatched junction nucleotides: 2. This CDR3 contains 15 residues. Germline V gives CDR1 ENHRY, CDR2 SYGVKD. In DNA, the CDR3 is TGTGCCATCAGTGAAGTAGCGGGGGACACCGGGGAGCTGTTTTTT. Amino acid sequence: CAISEVAGDTGELFF.

The rearrangement joins TRBV10-3 to TRBJ2-7; no reliable D call. Trimming cost V 3 bases and J 2 bases, with 8 bases left between them. CDR1 and CDR2 from the germline V gene are ENHRY and SYGVKD. This CDR3 has 13 residues. The CDR3: CAISEVDTYEQYF. The CDR3 DNA reads as TGTGCCATCAGTGAAGTAGACACCTACGAGCAGTACTTC.

This clonotype was seen ten or more times. The chain recombines TRBV28 with TRBJ1-6; TRBD1 is a possible D gene (6 bases). This CDR3 contains 16 residues. Germline CDR1 MDHEN, CDR2 SYDVKM. V was trimmed by 5 bases and J by 3 bases, leaving 14 bases between them. The CDR3 reads CASSQQGRGYNSPLHF. The CDR3 nucleotides read TGTGCCAGCAGTCAACAGGGTAGGGGCTATAATTCACCCCTCCACTTT.

This clonotype was counted ten times or more. This chain links TRBV24-1 with TRBJ1-5; D gene ambiguous. In germline, CDR1 is KGHDR, CDR2 SFDVKD. The germline V and J ends were trimmed by 1 base and 6 bases, with 3 bases remaining between them. The CDR3 runs to 12 residues. The CDR3 DNA reads as TGTGCCACCAGTGATTTAGGTCAGCCCCAGCATTTT. Translation: CATSDLGQPQHF.

V usage is TRBV20-1 and J usage is TRBJ1-1; 8 bases map to TRBD1. The CDR3 totals 16 residues. The junction had 16 bases not matched to a gene; V was cut back by 3 bases and J by 7 bases. Germline CDR1 reads DFQATT; CDR2 reads SNEGSKA (reference sequence). For the CDR3, the DNA is TGCAGTGCTAGTATAACTCCAGCGATCAGGGGGCTTGAAGCTTTCTTT. Translating it yields CSASITPAIRGLEAFF.

The table lists this clonotype with many counts. The CDR3 is CATPGGTYYEQYF. Written as DNA, the CDR3 is TGCGCCACCCCGGGAGGGACTTACTACGAGCAGTACTTC. The chain employs TRBV5-1 and TRBJ2-7; 8 bases agree with TRBD2. This CDR3 region has 13 residues. The V gene's germline CDR1 is SGHRS and CDR2 YFSETQ. The junction had 8 bases not matched to a gene; V was cut back by 9 bases and J by 3 bases.

V gene TRBV9 combines with J gene TRBJ2-5; D is perhaps TRBD1 or TRBD2 (5 bases each). The V gene lost 2 bases and the J gene lost 4 bases, with 12 bases spanning the gap. The length of the CDR3 is 14 residues. Per the germline V gene, CDR1 is SGDLS and CDR2 is YYNGEE. The CDR3 DNA reads TGTGCCAGCAGCGTCGGGGCAGACCCAGAGACCCAGTACTTC. Protein sequence: CASSVGADPETQYF.